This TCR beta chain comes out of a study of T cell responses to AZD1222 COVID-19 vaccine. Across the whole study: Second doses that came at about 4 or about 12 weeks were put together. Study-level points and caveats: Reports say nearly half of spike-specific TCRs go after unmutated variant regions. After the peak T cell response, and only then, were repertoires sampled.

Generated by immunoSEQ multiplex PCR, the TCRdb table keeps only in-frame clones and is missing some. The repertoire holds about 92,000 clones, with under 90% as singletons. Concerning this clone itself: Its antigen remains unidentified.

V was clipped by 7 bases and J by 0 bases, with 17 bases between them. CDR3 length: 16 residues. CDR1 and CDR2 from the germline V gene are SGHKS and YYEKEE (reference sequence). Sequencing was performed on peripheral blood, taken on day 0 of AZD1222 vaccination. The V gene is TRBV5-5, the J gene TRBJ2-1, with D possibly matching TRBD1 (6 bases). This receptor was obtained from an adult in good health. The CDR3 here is CASSAWGRSSYNEQFF. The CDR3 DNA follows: TGTGCCAGCTCCGCTTGGGGGCGGAGCTCCTACAATGAGCAGTTCTTC. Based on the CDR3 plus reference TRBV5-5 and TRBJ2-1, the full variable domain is DAGVTQSPTHLIKTRGQQVTLRCSPISGHKSVSWYQQVLGQGPQFIFQYYEKEERGRGNFPDRFSARQFPNYSSELNVNALLLGDSALYLCASSAWGRSSYNEQFFGPGTRLTVL.